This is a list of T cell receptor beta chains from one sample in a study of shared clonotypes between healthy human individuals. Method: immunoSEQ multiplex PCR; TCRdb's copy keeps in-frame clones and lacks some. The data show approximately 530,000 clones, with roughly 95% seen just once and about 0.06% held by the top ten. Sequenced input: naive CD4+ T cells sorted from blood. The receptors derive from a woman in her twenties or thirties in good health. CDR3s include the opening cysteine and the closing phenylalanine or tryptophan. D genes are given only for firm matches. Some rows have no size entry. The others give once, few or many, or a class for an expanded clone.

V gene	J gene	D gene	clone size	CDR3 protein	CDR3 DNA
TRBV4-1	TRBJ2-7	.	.	CASSQEPTRVPYEQYF	TGCGCCAGCAGCCAAGAACCGACAAGAGTCCCCTACGAGCAGTACTTC
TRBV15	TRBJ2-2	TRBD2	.	CATSRVRAGTGELFF	TGTGCCACCAGCAGAGTTCGAGCGGGGACCGGGGAGCTGTTTTTT
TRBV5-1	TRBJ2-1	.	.	CASSGSPSSYNEQFF	TGCGCCAGCAGCGGGAGCCCTAGCTCCTACAATGAGCAGTTCTTC
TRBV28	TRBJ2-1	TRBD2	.	CASRRLAGVLLAYNEQFF	TGTGCCAGCAGGAGACTAGCGGGAGTCCTATTGGCCTACAATGAGCAGTTCTTC
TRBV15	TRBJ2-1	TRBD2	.	CATSREYGRTSGSSYNEQFF	TGTGCCACCAGCAGAGAGTACGGGCGTACTAGCGGGAGTTCCTACAATGAGCAGTTCTTC
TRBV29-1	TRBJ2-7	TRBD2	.	CSAGLAGPPYEQYF	TGCAGCGCCGGACTAGCGGGGCCTCCCTACGAGCAGTACTTC
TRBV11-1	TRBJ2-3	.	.	CASSSTTDTQYF	TGTGCCAGCAGCTCAACCACAGATACGCAGTATTTT
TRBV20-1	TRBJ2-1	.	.	CSAQSGEQFF	TGCAGTGCTCAGAGTGGCGAGCAGTTCTTC
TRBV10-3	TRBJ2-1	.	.	CAISRDGSSYNEQFF	TGTGCCATCAGCCGGGACGGGAGCTCCTACAATGAGCAGTTCTTC
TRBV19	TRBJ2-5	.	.	CASSRGLEVLRETQYF	TGTGCCAGTAGTAGGGGCCTTGAGGTTCTCCGGGAGACCCAGTACTTC
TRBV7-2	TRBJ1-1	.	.	CASSLAFGGWAEAFF	TGTGCCAGCAGCTTAGCGTTCGGCGGATGGGCTGAAGCTTTCTTT
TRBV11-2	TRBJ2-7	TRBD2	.	CASSLATSGSSYEQYF	TGTGCCAGCAGCTTAGCGACTAGCGGTAGCTCCTACGAGCAGTACTTC
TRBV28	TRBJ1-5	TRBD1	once	CASSSTKQGFYQPQHF	TGTGCCAGCAGTTCAACGAAACAGGGGTTTTATCAGCCCCAGCATTTT
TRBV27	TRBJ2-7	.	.	CASSFTALGRYEQYF	TGTGCCAGCAGTTTCACGGCCCTAGGTAGATACGAGCAGTACTTC
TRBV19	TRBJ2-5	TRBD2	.	CASSTSGRETQYF	TGTGCCAGTAGCACTAGCGGGAGAGAGACCCAGTACTTC
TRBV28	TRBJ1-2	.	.	CASSLSQGYGYTF	TGTGCCAGCAGTTTAAGCCAGGGGTATGGCTACACCTTC
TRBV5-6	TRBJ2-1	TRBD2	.	CASSWTSGEYNEQFF	TGTGCCAGCAGCTGGACTAGCGGGGAATACAATGAGCAGTTCTTC
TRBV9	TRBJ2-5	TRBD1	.	CASSRGQGGETQYF	TGTGCCAGCAGCAGGGGACAGGGGGGAGAGACCCAGTACTTC
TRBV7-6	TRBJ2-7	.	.	CASSLSTPGLSYEQYF	TGTGCCAGCAGCTTATCAACCCCAGGGCTCTCCTACGAGCAGTACTTC
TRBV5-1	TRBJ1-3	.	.	CASSPNARGEGNTIYF	TGCGCCAGCAGCCCAAACGCGCGGGGTGAGGGAAACACCATATATTTT
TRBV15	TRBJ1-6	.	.	CATSSGPVRGSYNSPLHF	TGTGCCACCAGCAGCGGACCGGTCCGAGGATCCTATAATTCACCCCTCCACTTT
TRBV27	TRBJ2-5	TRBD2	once	CASNRASGLQETQYF	TGTGCCAGCAATCGGGCTAGCGGCCTCCAAGAGACCCAGTACTTC